Sequencing of this TCR beta chain was carried out in a study of a mutant IDH1 vaccine in newly diagnosed glioma. Study overall: Patients got radiotherapy, temozolomide, or both beforehand, and most got both.

TCRdb's table, derived via immunoSEQ multiplex PCR, lists solely in-frame clones and lacks some. The repertoire holds tens of thousands of clones, with over 70% as singletons. Documented time point: baseline, week 1 (first vaccination visit). Treatment reported: pre-vaccination baseline after standard-of-care therapy. Germline V lookup: CDR1 DFQATT, CDR2 SNEGSKA (reference sequence). The germline V and J ends were trimmed by 3 bases and 11 bases, with 8 bases remaining between them. CDR3 size: 10 residues. This clone was counted a single time. The source is a man younger than 40 with glioma. The chain links TRBV20-1 to TRBJ2-4; D is perhaps TRBD2 (5 bases). The specimen comprised PBMCs, sampled from a glioma patient treated with radiotherapy, temozolomide or both. CDR3 sequence reads: CSASSDFQYF. CDR3 bases: TGCAGTGCTAGTAGCGACTTTCAGTACTTC.